The 9 T cell receptor beta chains listed next were all sequenced from one sample in a study of T cells after yellow fever vaccination. A single record per CDR3 protein comes from TCRdb applying MiXCR to the 5' RACE reads. Of approximately 250,000 distinct CDR3 sequences detected, approximately 6.7% appear once; the ten largest clones hold around 1.1%. Sequenced here: CD4+ T cells sorted from PBMCs, sampled on the day of the yellow fever booster vaccination. These receptor sequences come from a man younger than 40 who received the YFV17D yellow fever vaccine.

This clonotype occurred a few times. The rearrangement links TRBV12-3 or TRBV12-4 to TRBJ2-1; 9 bases align to TRBD2. V lost 1 base, J lost 6 bases, and 1 base stayed unmatched. This CDR3 is 14 amino acids long. Written as DNA, the CDR3 is TGTGCCAGCAGTTTAGGAGCGGGAGGCAATGAGCAGTTCTTC. Amino acids: CASSLGAGGNEQFF.

V usage is TRBV9 and J usage is TRBJ1-5; unclear D gene. Trimming cost V 0 bases and J 4 bases, with 8 bases left between them. The CDR3 extends over 14 amino acids. Germline CDR1 is SGDLS and CDR2 is YYNGEE. This chain's CDR3 is CASSVDGANQPQHF. CDR3 DNA: TGTGCCAGCAGCGTAGATGGAGCGAATCAGCCCCAGCATTTT. Full variable domain (outside the CDR3, taken from reference TRBV9 and TRBJ1-5): DSGVTQTPKHLITATGQRVTLRCSPRSGDLSVYWYQQSLDQGLQFLIQYYNGEERAKGNILERFSAQQFPDLHSELNLSSLELGDSALYFCASSVDGANQPQHFGDGTRLSIL.

This clonotype has only a few counts. This rearrangement joins TRBV5-1 to TRBJ2-2; D may correspond to TRBD1 or TRBD2 (5 bases each). This CDR3 region has 16 residues. Germline CDR1 SGHRS, CDR2 YFSETQ. Trimming shortened V by 2 bases and J by 1 base, and 12 bases separated the two germline ends. This CDR3 reads CASSLPGTQNTGELFF. CDR3 bases: TGCGCCAGCAGCTTACCCGGGACCCAGAACACCGGGGAGCTGTTTTTT.

The sample holds many counts of this clonotype. The chain has TRBV24-1 and TRBJ2-3; D not resolved. CDR1 and CDR2 from the germline V gene are KGHDR and SFDVKD. V was clipped by 7 bases and J by 4 bases, with 8 bases between them. CDR3 length: 12 amino acids. The DNA of the CDR3 is TGTGCCACCAGCGACCCGGCAGATACGCAGTATTTT. Amino acids: CATSDPADTQYF.

This clonotype was seen more than once but under ten times. The chain combines TRBV11-2 with TRBJ2-1; 16 nucleotides align to TRBD2. This CDR3 region has 19 residues. Germline V gene data show CDR1 as SGHAT and CDR2 as FQNNGV. Unmatched junction bases numbered 9, after V lost 5 bases and J lost 2 bases. CDR3 loop: CASSMGLAGGPFAYNEQFF. The DNA for the CDR3 is TGTGCCAGCAGCATGGGACTAGCGGGAGGGCCTTTCGCCTACAATGAGCAGTTCTTC.

This clonotype was picked up a small number of times. Written as DNA, the CDR3 is TGTGCCAGCAGCCCACAGGGGGCTTGGACCGGGGAGCTGTTTTTT. Translated: CASSPQGAWTGELFF. V is TRBV2 and J is TRBJ2-2, with 9 bases lining up with TRBD1. Germline CDR1 is SNHLY and CDR2 is FYNNEI. The CDR3 runs 15 residues. V shed 6 bases, J shed 5 bases, and the junction held 7 bases outside the gene matches.

V usage is TRBV20-1 and J usage is TRBJ2-2; 7 bases are shared with TRBD2. The V and J ends lost 0 bases and 4 bases, in that order; junction bases with no gene match: 5. This CDR3 is built from 15 residues. The germline V gene has CDR1 DFQATT and CDR2 SNEGSKA (reference sequence). The CDR3 DNA reads TGCAGTGCTAGAGATCGCGGGAGTGTCACCGGGGAGCTGTTTTTT. Its translation: CSARDRGSVTGELFF.

This sequence joins TRBV7-2 and TRBJ2-1, with D possibly TRBD1 on 6 matching bases. The V gene's germline CDR1 is SGHTA and CDR2 FQGNSA. V was cut by 5 bases and J by 4 bases, with 15 bases left in between. This CDR3 region has 15 residues. The CDR3 bases are TGTGCCAGCAGCCTACAGGGCCCCGCTTACAATGAGCAGTTCTTC. Residues: CASSLQGPAYNEQFF.

This clonotype came up a few times. The CDR3: CASSQLSGPYEQYF. CDR3 sequence (DNA): TGTGCCAGCAGCCAACTCAGCGGTCCGTACGAGCAGTACTTC. The V gene is TRBV3-1, the J gene TRBJ2-7, with D possibly being TRBD2 (5 bases). V was cut by 2 bases and J by 4 bases, with 12 bases left in between. Germline CDR1 reads LGHDT; CDR2 reads YNNKEL (reference sequence). The CDR3 contains 14 residues.